The entry below describes one T cell receptor beta chain. Its target is not known. Profiled with immunoSEQ multiplex PCR; TCRdb holds only in-frame clones, not every one. The sample lists around 180,000 clones, approximately 95% occurring once. This entry belongs to a study of shared clonotypes between healthy human individuals. Study-wide results and limits: Read depth was anticipated to influence clonotype sharing among donors. Naive subsets tended to show greater estimated richness than memory subsets.

This clonotype originated in a woman in her 30s in good health. The source material was naive CD4+ T cells sorted from blood. The subset denotes: CD45RA+ positively selected.

CDR3 coding DNA: TGTGCCAGCAGCCTGGACGGGGGGGTGAACACTGAAGCTTTCTTT. As protein: CASSLDGGVNTEAFF. The gene calls are TRBV5-4 and TRBJ1-1, with D possibly TRBD1 on 5 matching bases. The V end lost 4 bases, the J end lost 0 bases, and 13 bases lay between the germline ends. The CDR3 spans 15 residues. Germline loops: CDR1 SGHNT, CDR2 YYREEE (reference sequence). Drawing the rest from reference TRBV5-4 and TRBJ1-1, the complete variable domain is ETGVTQSPTHLIKTRGQQVTLRCSSQSGHNTVSWYQQALGQGPQFIFQYYREEENGRGNFPPRFSGLQFPNYSSELNVNALELDDSALYLCASSLDGGVNTEAFFGQGTRLTVV.